This T cell receptor (beta chain) stems from a study of naive and memory T cell subsets. Cells stained for CD3, CD4, CD8, CD45RA and CD27 were sorted into four subsets. Germline CDR1 reads MNHEY; CDR2 reads SVGEGT. The CDR3 totals 15 residues. Trimming removed 6 bases from V and 4 bases from J, with 16 bases in between. This clonotype was detected ten times or more. Its antigen is not identified. Overall study findings and caveats: Expression changes during T cell differentiation may affect RNA-based TCR counts. In CD4 and CD8 cells, diversity dropped from naive through EMRA.

Two oligonucleotides, mixed equimolar, formed the beta constant-region primer covering TRBC1 and TRBC2. Ligated cDNA was amplified by four rounds of PCR with nested alpha and beta constant-region primers and SP2. Via MiXCR, TCRdb re-called the UMI-ligation and nested PCR reads, giving one row per CDR3 protein. The sample lists some 150,000 distinct CDR3 sequences, approximately 17% occurring once. The TCR originated in a human donor in good health. The chain employs TRBV6-2 or TRBV6-3 and TRBJ2-1; no firm D call. Sequenced material: naive CD4+ T cells from blood. The CDR3 loop is CASSRAPLTYNEQFF. The DNA of the CDR3 is TGTGCCAGCAGCCGAGCCCCGCTAACTTACAATGAGCAGTTCTTC.